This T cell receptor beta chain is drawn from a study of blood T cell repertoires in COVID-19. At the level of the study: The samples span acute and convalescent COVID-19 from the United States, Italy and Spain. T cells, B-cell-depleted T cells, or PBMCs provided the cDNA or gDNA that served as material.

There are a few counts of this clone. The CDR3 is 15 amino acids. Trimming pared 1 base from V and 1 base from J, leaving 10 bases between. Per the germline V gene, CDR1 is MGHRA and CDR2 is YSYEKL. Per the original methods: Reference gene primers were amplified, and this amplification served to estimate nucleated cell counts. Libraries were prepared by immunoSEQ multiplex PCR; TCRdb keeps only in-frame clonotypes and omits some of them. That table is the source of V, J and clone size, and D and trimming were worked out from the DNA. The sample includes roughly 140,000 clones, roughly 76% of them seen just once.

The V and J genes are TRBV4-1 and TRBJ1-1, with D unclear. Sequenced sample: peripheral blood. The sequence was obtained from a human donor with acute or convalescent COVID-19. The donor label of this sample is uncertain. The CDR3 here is CASSQGWAENTEAFF. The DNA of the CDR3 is TGCGCCAGCAGCCAAGGATGGGCAGAGAACACTGAAGCTTTCTTT.